The clone carrying this T cell receptor beta chain came up a few times. The target antigen is unknown. This sample is drawn from a study of regulatory T cells in long-lasting Graves disease. Study outcomes and limitations: The study found persistent patients shared more public clonotypes (roughly 2,600) than new patients (just over 950).

Time point denoted: persistent/refractory GD, antithyroid drugs over 5 years with positive TRAb. There was RNA extracted from PBMCs, and the TCR library was made from it. This CDR3 is built from 13 residues. Germline assignment: CDR1 DFQATT and CDR2 SNEGSKA (reference sequence). The ends lost 3 bases at V and 5 bases at J; junction bases unmatched: 6. According to the study, TCR beta libraries were built with iRepertoire HTBI primers and CDR3-region Arm-PCR. One entry per CDR3 protein results from TCRdb running MiXCR on the multiplex PCR reads. The table has around 460,000 distinct CDR3 sequences, roughly 21% seen once.

The sequencing used peripheral blood mononuclear cells (PBMCs), collected when the disease was refractory, from a patient treated with antithyroid drugs. This rearrangement joins TRBV20-1 to TRBJ1-1; TRBD1 matches 7 bases. The clonotype originates from a female donor with Graves disease. The CDR3 coding sequence is TGCAGTGCTAGGACAGGGAGTAAAACTGAAGCTTTCTTT. Its protein product is CSARTGSKTEAFF.